What follows are 9 T cell receptor beta chains derived from one specimen sequenced in a study of blood T cell repertoires in COVID-19 (dated by TCRdb to about 2020). The library was built by means of the immunoSEQ multiplex PCR assay. Drawn from immuneACCESS, this table holds only the in-frame rearrangements with V and J called that TCRdb kept. Clones are partly lost; checked studies trace under half to an unresolved V gene and leave the rest unexplained. For this sample the table gives 150,000 or so clones, of which around 88% were detected only once. Roughly 4% of the sample is held by the ten biggest clonotypes. The sequenced sample was PBMCs or T cells enriched from blood (not recorded which). These receptors were collected from a woman in her 50s in a cohort exposed to, infected with or recovered from COVID-19 (not recorded which).

V is TRBV2 and J is TRBJ1-5, with a weak D call TRBD1 (6 bases). Germline V lookup: CDR1 SNHLY, CDR2 FYNNEI. This CDR3 has 15 residues. V lost 6 bases and J 5 bases, leaving 17 bases between the germline ends. CDR3 sequence: CASRALQGSHQPQHF. DNA of the CDR3: TGTGCCAGCAGAGCATTACAGGGTTCCCATCAGCCCCAGCATTTT.

This sequence joins TRBV18 and TRBJ1-5; D remains unclear. Trimming stripped 3 bases from V and 2 bases from J, with 5 bases between. CDR1 is KGHSH, CDR2 LQKENI, per germline. The CDR3 spans 13 residues. The CDR3: CASSPVGNQPQHF. The CDR3 DNA sequence: TGTGCCAGCTCACCCGTAGGCAATCAGCCCCAGCATTTT.

This clone has at least ten counts. This chain joins TRBV5-4 and TRBJ2-1, with 10 nucleotides matching TRBD2. The CDR3 covers 14 residues. The germline V gene encodes CDR1 SGHNT and CDR2 YYREEE (reference sequence). V gave up 3 bases and J gave up 7 bases; unmatched junction bases: 4. CDR3 nucleotides: TGTGCCAGCAGCTCTAGCGGGGGAAGAAATGAGCAGTTCTTC. Translating it yields CASSSSGGRNEQFF.

The V and J genes are TRBV30 and TRBJ1-6; 7 bases match TRBD1. The V gene end was trimmed by 1 base and the J gene end by 4 bases; junction bases not matched to a gene: 13. The CDR3 consists of 18 residues. Germline loops: CDR1 GTSNPN, CDR2 SVGIG (reference sequence). CDR3 DNA: TGTGCCTGGAGTGGACCCCGGACAGGACAGAGTTATAATTCACCCCTCCACTTT. Translated, it gives CAWSGPRTGQSYNSPLHF.

A single count supports this clone. J is TRBJ2-2 and V is TRBV28; perhaps TRBD2 as D (5 bases). CDR1 and CDR2 from the germline V gene are MDHEN and SYDVKM. V lost 8 bases, J lost 3 bases, and 16 bases lay in between. This CDR3 spans 15 amino acids. The CDR3 bases are TGTGCCAGCCGTCTCGGGGTCGCGGACACCGGGGAGCTGTTTTTT. It specifies CASRLGVADTGELFF.

The chain links TRBV6-4 to TRBJ2-7; tentatively, D is TRBD2 (6 bases). V lost 5 bases to trimming and J lost 1 base, with 12 bases between them. CDR3 length: 14 amino acids. Germline V lookup: CDR1 MRHNA, CDR2 SNTAGT. For the CDR3, the DNA is TGTGCCAGCAGTCCGGAGGGGTCTTCCTACGAGCAGTACTTC. Translated: CASSPEGSSYEQYF.

The chain carries TRBV5-1 and TRBJ2-6; 10 bases match TRBD1. CDR3 length: 18 amino acids. The V and J ends lost 4 bases and 0 bases, in that order; junction bases with no gene match: 7. Germline-derived CDR1 and CDR2 are SGHRS and YFSETQ. In nucleotides, the CDR3 is TGCGCCAGCAGCCAGCGACAGGGGGCGAACTCTGGGGCCAACGTCCTGACTTTC. It encodes CASSQRQGANSGANVLTF.

The CDR3 is CASSRQGVNTGELFF. Written as DNA, the CDR3 is TGCGCCAGCAGTCGACAGGGAGTAAACACCGGGGAGCTGTTTTTT. This chain links TRBV4-1 with TRBJ2-2; 7 positions agree with TRBD1. Trimming removed 6 bases from V and 2 bases from J; junction bases left unmatched: 6. The CDR3 sequence is 15 residues long. Germline-derived CDR1 and CDR2 are MGHRA and YSYEKL.

The chain employs TRBV9 and TRBJ2-2; 10 bases match TRBD2. V gave up 3 bases and J gave up 2 bases; unmatched junction bases: 10. Germline CDR1 SGDLS, CDR2 YYNGEE. This CDR3 has 18 amino acids. The CDR3 is CASSALQLAGSNTGELFF. The CDR3 DNA reads TGTGCCAGCAGCGCGCTCCAACTAGCGGGATCCAACACCGGGGAGCTGTTTTTT. Looking up the rest from reference TRBV9 and TRBJ2-2 gives the full variable domain: DSGVTQTPKHLITATGQRVTLRCSPRSGDLSVYWYQQSLDQGLQFLIQYYNGEERAKGNILERFSAQQFPDLHSELNLSSLELGDSALYFCASSALQLAGSNTGELFFGEGSRLTVL.